This T cell receptor beta chain is from a study of blood T cell repertoires in COVID-19. Study information: The origin of the acute and convalescent COVID-19 samples was the United States, Italy and Spain. The analysed material was cDNA or gDNA that came from T cells, B-cell-depleted T cells, or PBMCs.

As handled by the study authors: Estimates of nucleated cell counts were drawn from the amplification of reference gene primers. Sequencing was performed with immunoSEQ multiplex PCR; in TCRdb, only in-frame clones are kept and a portion is missing. The DNA was the basis for D and trimming; V, J and clone size are from that table. The sample contains 150,000 to 190,000 clones, about 85% of which appear only once. Deletions cut 3 bases from V and 5 bases from J, with 29 bases between. Germline values: CDR1 MNHEY, CDR2 SMNVEV (reference sequence). CDR3 length: 19 amino acids. Followed over time, Seattle patients had been enrolled while infection was active.

Sequencing was performed on peripheral blood. The chain has TRBV27 and TRBJ2-7, with TRBD2 as a possible D gene (5 bases). The receptor was isolated from a woman aged 60-75 years with COVID-19, enrolled during active disease. CDR3 coding DNA: TGTGCCAGCAGTTTTGATTTCCCTCGAGCGGCAGGTACACCTCACGAGCAGTACTTC. Translating it yields CASSFDFPRAAGTPHEQYF.